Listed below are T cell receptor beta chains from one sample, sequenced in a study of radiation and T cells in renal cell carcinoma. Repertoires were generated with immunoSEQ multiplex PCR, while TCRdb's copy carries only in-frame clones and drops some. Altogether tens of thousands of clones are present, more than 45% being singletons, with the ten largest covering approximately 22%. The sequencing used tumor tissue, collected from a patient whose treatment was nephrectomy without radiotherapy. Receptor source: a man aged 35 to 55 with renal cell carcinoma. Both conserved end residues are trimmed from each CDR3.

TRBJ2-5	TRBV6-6	ASKDQETQY
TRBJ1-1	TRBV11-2	ASSRGQGKAF
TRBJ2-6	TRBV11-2	ASSLDISGANVLT
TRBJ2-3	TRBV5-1	ASTQEVADTQY
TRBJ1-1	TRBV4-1	ASSLLPTFGQAF
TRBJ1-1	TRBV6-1	AGRGRENTEAF
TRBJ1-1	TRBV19	ASSLRGFTEAF
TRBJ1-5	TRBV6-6	ASSYSDRGSNQPQH
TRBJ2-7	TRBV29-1	SVRTSASSYEQY
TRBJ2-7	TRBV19	ASSPWGAAYEQY